The source of this T cell receptor (beta chain) is a study of CD8+ T cells in alopecia areata. The treatment: oral pan-JAK inhibitor, 5-10 mg twice daily. Collection of lesional scalp punch biopsies and peripheral blood was performed in alopecia areata patients. CD4+ and CD8+ T cells were sorted from PBMCs stained for CD3, CD4 and CD8. Germline V gene data show CDR1 as SGHRS and CDR2 as YFSETQ. V was trimmed by 0 bases and J by 3 bases, leaving 12 bases between them. The CDR3 totals 16 residues. The study, taken as a whole, reports: Normal-skin resident alphabeta T cells also appear among scalp sample sequences. In scalp and blood, many expanded lesional clones persisted during tofacitinib.

As regards this clone: Its antigen is currently unknown.

cDNA serving as the sequencing template came from extracted, reverse transcribed RNA. This table comes from immunoSEQ multiplex PCR, and its TCRdb copy is limited to in-frame clones, with some not included. The sample yields a few hundred thousand clones, roughly two fifths seen once. This TCR was sampled from a human donor with alopecia areata. The sequenced sample was CD4+ T cells sorted from blood, obtained at roughly week 38, from a patient treated with tofacitinib. The genes are TRBV5-1 and TRBJ1-4; unclear D gene. The CDR3 region has the DNA TGCGCCAGCAGCTTGGAAGGCGGCGGTGCTAATGAAAAACTGTTTTTT. As protein: CASSLEGGGANEKLFF.